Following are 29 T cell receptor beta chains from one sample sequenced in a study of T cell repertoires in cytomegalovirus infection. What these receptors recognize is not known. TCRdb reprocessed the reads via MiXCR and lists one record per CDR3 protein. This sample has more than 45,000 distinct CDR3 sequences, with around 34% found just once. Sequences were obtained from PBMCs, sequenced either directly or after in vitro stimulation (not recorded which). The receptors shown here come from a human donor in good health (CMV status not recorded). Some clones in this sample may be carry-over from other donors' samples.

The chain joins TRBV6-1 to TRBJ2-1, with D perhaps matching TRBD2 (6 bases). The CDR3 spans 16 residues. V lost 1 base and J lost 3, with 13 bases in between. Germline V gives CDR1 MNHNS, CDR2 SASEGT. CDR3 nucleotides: TGTGCCAGCAGTGAAGACTCCGGGACTCTCTACAATGAGCAGTTCTTC. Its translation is CASSEDSGTLYNEQFF.

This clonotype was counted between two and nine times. In DNA, the CDR3 is TGTGCCAGCAGCACGAGGGGGGGCGCGGGCTACGAGCAGTACTTC. This translates into CASSTRGGAGYEQYF. The genes are TRBV7-2 and TRBJ2-7, with D maybe TRBD2 (7 bases). Germline V gene lookup returns CDR1 SGHTA and CDR2 FQGNSA. V gave up 5 bases and J gave up 3 bases, with 17 bases separating them. The CDR3 contains 15 residues.

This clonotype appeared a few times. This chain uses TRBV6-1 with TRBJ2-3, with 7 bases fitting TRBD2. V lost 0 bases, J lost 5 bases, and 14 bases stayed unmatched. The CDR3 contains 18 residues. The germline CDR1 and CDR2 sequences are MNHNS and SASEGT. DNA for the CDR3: TGTGCCAGCAGTGAAGCGCCCCCCCTTGCGGGGGAGGGAGATACGCAGTATTTT. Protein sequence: CASSEAPPLAGEGDTQYF.

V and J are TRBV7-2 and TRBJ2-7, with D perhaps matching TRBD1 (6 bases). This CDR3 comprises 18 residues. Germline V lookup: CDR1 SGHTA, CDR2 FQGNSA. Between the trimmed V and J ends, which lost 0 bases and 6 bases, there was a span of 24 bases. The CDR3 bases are TGTGCCAGCAGCTTAGCGACGGGGACATTTTATCAGCCTCGCGAGCAGTACTTC. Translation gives CASSLATGTFYQPREQYF.

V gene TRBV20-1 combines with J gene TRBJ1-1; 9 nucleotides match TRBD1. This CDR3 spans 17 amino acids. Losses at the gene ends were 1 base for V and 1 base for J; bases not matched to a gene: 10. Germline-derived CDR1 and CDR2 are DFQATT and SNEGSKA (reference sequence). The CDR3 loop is CSARGHHRGRGNTEAFF. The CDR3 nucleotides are TGCAGTGCTAGAGGGCATCACAGGGGGCGGGGGAACACTGAAGCTTTCTTT.

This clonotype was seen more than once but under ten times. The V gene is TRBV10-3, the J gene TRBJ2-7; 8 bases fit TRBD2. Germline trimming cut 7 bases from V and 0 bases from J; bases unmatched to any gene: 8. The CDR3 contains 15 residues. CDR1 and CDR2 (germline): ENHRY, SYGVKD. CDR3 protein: CAITNPTSASYEQYF. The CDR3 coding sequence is TGTGCCATCACCAACCCGACTAGCGCCTCCTACGAGCAGTACTTC.

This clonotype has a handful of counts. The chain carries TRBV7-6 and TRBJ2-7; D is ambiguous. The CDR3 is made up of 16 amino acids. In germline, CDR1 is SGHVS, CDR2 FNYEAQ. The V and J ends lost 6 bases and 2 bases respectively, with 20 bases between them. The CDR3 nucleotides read TGTGCCAGCAGTCCCCTGCTGCGGACGACCACCTACGAGCAGTACTTC. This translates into CASSPLLRTTTYEQYF.

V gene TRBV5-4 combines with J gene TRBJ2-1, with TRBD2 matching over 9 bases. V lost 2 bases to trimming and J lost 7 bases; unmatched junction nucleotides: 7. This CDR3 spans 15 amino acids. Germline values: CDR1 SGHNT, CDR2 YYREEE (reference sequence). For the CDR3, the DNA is TGTGCCAGCAGCTTCCGCGGGAGGGCCCTTAATGAGCAGTTCTTC. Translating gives CASSFRGRALNEQFF. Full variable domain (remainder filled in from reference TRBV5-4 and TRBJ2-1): ETGVTQSPTHLIKTRGQQVTLRCSSQSGHNTVSWYQQALGQGPQFIFQYYREEENGRGNFPPRFSGLQFPNYSSELNVNALELDDSALYLCASSFRGRALNEQFFGPGTRLTVL.

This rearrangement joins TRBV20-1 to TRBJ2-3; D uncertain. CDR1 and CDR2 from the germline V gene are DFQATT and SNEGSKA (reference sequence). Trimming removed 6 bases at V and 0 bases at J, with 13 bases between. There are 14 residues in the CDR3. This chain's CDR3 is CSAPISYSTDTQYF. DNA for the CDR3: TGCAGTGCCCCAATTTCTTATAGCACAGATACGCAGTATTTT.

In nucleotides, the CDR3 is TGTGCCAGCAGCCCCAATCGGGATTTCCCTCGGGACGAGCAGTACTTC. This gives the protein CASSPNRDFPRDEQYF. V gene TRBV3-1 combines with J gene TRBJ2-7; a weak D match, TRBD2 (5 bases). Germline CDR1 and CDR2: LGHDT and YNNKEL (reference sequence). V lost 4 bases and J 5 bases, leaving 21 bases between the germline ends. The CDR3 covers 16 residues.

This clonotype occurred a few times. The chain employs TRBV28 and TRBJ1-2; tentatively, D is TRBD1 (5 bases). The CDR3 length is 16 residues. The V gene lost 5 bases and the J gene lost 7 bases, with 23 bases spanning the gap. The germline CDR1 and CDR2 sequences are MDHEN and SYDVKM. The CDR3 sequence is CASSPSNLRGVGGYTF. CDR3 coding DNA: TGTGCCAGCAGTCCGTCCAACCTCCGGGGCGTTGGTGGCTACACCTTC.

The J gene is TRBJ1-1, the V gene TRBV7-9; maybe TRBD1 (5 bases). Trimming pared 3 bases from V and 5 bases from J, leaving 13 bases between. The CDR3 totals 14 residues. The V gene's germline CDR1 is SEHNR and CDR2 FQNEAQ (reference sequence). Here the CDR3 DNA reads TGTGCCAGCAGCTTGGGACTTAGAGGGACTGAAGCTTTCTTT. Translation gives CASSLGLRGTEAFF.

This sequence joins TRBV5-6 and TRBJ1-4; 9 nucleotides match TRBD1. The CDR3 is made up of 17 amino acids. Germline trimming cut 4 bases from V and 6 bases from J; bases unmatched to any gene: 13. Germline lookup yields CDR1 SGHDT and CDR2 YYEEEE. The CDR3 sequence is CASSLVRGDREDEKLFF. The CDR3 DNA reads TGTGCCAGCAGCCTTGTCAGGGGGGACAGGGAGGATGAAAAACTGTTTTTT. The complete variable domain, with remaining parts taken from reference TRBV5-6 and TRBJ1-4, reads DAGVTQSPTHLIKTRGQQVTLRCSPKSGHDTVSWYQQALGQGPQFIFQYYEEEERQRGNFPDRFSGHQFPNYSSELNVNALLLGDSALYLCASSLVRGDREDEKLFFGSGTQLSVL.

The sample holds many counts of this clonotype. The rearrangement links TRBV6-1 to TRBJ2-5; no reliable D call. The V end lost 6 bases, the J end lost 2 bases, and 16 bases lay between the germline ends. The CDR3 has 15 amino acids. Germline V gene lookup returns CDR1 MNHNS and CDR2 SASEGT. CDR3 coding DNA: TGTGCCAGCAGAGCCGTTAGGGCCCCACAAGAGACCCAGTACTTC. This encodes CASRAVRAPQETQYF.

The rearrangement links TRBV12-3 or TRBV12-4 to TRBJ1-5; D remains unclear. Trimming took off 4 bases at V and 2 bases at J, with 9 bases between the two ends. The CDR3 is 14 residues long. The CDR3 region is CASSSSLGNQPQHF. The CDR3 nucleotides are TGTGCCAGCAGTTCATCCCTGGGCAATCAGCCCCAGCATTTT.

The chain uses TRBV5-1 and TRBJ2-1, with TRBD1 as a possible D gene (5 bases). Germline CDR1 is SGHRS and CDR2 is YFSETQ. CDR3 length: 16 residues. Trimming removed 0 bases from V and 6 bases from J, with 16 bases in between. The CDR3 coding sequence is TGCGCCAGCAGCTTGGCATATGGGGCCTTAAGCAATGAGCAGTTCTTC. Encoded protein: CASSLAYGALSNEQFF. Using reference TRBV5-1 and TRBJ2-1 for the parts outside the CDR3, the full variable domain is KAGVTQTPRYLIKTRGQQVTLSCSPISGHRSVSWYQQTPGQGLQFLFEYFSETQRNKGNFPGRFSGRQFSNSRSEMNVSTLELGDSALYLCASSLAYGALSNEQFFGPGTRLTVL.

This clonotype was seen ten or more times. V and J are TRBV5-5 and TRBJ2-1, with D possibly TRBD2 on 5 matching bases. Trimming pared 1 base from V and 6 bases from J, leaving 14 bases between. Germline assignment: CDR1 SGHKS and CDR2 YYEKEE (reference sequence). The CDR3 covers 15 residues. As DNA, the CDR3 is TGTGCCAGCAGCTTGTACGGGCCGCGGGCCAATGAGCAGTTCTTC. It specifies CASSLYGPRANEQFF.

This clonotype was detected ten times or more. CDR3 sequence reads: CASSLRPLFSNQPQHF. CDR3 DNA: TGTGCCAGCAGCTTACGCCCGTTATTTAGCAATCAGCCCCAGCATTTT. The rearrangement joins TRBV7-2 to TRBJ1-5; no clear D gene. The V end was cut by 2 bases, the J end by 0 bases, with 11 bases between. Per germline, CDR1 SGHTA and CDR2 FQGNSA. The CDR3 loop spans 16 amino acids.

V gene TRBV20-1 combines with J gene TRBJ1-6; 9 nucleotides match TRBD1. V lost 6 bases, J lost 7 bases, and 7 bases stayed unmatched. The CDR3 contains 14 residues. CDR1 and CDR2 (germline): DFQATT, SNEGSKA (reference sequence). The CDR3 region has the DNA TGCAGTGCCCCCAGAGGGACAGGGAATTCACCCCTCCACTTT. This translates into CSAPRGTGNSPLHF.

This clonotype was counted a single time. The CDR3 bases are TGTGCCAGCAGTTTTGGGACAGGGTACGAGCAGTTCTTC. Protein: CASSFGTGYEQFF. V is TRBV27 and J is TRBJ2-1, with 9 nucleotides matching TRBD1. CDR1 and CDR2 (germline): MNHEY, SMNVEV (reference sequence). The CDR3 has 13 amino acids. The ends lost 3 bases at V and 10 bases at J; junction bases unmatched: 4.

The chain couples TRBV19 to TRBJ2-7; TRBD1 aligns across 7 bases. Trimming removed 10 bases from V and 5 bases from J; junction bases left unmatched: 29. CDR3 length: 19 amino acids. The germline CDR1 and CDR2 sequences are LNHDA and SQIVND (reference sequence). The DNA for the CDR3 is TGTGCCACACAGATAGAGACAGGGCCAACGACGAGTCCGAAGGACGAGCAGTACTTC. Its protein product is CATQIETGPTTSPKDEQYF.

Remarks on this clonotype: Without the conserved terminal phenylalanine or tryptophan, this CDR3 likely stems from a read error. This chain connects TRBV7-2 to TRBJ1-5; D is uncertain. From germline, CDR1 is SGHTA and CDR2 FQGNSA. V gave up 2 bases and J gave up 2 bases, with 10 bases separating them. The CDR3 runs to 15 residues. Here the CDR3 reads CASSLRTEGNQPQHV. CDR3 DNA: TGTGCCAGCAGCTTAAGGACCGAAGGCAATCAGCCCCAGCATGTT.

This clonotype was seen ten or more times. Here the CDR3 DNA reads TGTGCCAGCAGGCCTAGCGGGAGGTATGACAATGAGCAGTTCTTC. Translated, it gives CASRPSGRYDNEQFF. This chain joins TRBV7-2 and TRBJ2-1; 11 nucleotides align to TRBD2. There are 15 residues in the CDR3. CDR1 is SGHTA, CDR2 FQGNSA, per germline. Trimming took 6 bases from V and 5 from J; bases not matched to a gene: 6. Together with reference TRBV7-2 and TRBJ2-1, the CDR3 gives the full variable domain: GAGVSQSPSNKVTEKGKDVELRCDPISGHTALYWYRQSLGQGLEFLIYFQGNSAPDKSGLPSDRFSAERTGGSVSTLTIQRTQQEDSAVYLCASRPSGRYDNEQFFGPGTRLTVL.

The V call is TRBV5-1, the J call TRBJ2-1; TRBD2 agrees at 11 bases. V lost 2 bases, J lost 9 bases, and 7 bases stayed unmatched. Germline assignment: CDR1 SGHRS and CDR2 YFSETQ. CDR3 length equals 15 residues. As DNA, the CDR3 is TGCGCCAGCAGCTTTCTACTAGCGGGGGAACGTGAGCAGTTCTTC. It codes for CASSFLLAGEREQFF.

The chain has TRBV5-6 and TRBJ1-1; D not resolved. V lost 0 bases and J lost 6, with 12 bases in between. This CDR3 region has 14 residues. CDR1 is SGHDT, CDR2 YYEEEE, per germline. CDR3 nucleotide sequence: TGTGCCAGCAGCTTGGCTGGAAGAGAACCTGAAGCTTTCTTT. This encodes CASSLAGREPEAFF.

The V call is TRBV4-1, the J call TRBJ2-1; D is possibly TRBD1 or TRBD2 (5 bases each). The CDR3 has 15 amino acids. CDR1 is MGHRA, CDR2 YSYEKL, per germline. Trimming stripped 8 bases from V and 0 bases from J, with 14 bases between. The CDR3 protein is CASGTGSSSYNEQFF. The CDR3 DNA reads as TGCGCCAGCGGGACGGGTTCCAGCTCCTACAATGAGCAGTTCTTC.

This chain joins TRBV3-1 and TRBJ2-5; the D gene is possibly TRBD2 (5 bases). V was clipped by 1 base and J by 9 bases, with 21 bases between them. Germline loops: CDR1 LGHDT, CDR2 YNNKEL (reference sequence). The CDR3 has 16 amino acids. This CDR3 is CASSQGGGQHLVPQYF. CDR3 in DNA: TGTGCCAGCAGCCAAGGTGGAGGTCAGCACCTGGTACCCCAGTACTTC.

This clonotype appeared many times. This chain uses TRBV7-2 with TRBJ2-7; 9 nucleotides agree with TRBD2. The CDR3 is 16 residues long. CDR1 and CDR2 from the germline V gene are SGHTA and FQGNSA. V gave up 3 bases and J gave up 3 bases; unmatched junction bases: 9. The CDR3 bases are TGTGCCAGCAGCTTTGCCTTCGGGACTAGCAGCTACGAGCAGTACTTC. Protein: CASSFAFGTSSYEQYF.

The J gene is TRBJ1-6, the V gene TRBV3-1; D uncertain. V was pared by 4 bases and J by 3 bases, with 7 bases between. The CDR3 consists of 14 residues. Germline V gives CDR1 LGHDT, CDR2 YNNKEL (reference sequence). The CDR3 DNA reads TGTGCCAGCAGCCTAGGAGTCTATAATTCACCCCTCCACTTT. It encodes CASSLGVYNSPLHF.